Sequencing of this TCR beta chain was carried out in a study of OX40 agonist ivuxolimab in advanced cancers. Study as a whole: Ivuxolimab, which patients received intravenously every 2 weeks, was dosed at 0.01 to 10 mg/kg.

The CDR3 spans 15 residues. Germline lookup yields CDR1 SSHAT and CDR2 FNYEAQ (reference sequence). This clone was seen once. The antigen is not known. The junction differs from germline at one of its ends, possibly a read error. Findings and limits, study-wide: Researchers did not determine the expanded peripheral T cells' antigen specificity. CD4+ T cells averaged fewer expanded clones than CD8+ T cells.

The protocol was immunoSEQ multiplex PCR, while the TCRdb copy is restricted to in-frame clones and leaves out a portion. Of about 13,000 clones detected, roughly 84% appear once; the ten largest clones hold 20% to 30%. The TCR comes from an adult with an advanced solid tumor such as melanoma, head and neck, liver or kidney cancer. Sequenced material: CD4+ or CD8+ T cells sorted from blood, taken in a trial of the OX40 agonist ivuxolimab. V and J are TRBV7-7 and TRBJ2-5; perhaps TRBD1 as D (6 bases). CDR3 sequence (DNA): TGTGCTAGCAGCTTAGCAATGAGGGGGCAAGAGACCCAGTACTTC. Translated, it gives CASSLAMRGQETQYF.